This TCR beta chain was identified during a study of shared clonotypes between healthy human individuals. As concerns this clone: Distinct nucleotide sequences in the sample also encode this CDR3.

CDR3 length equals 11 residues. Germline CDR1 is DFQATT and CDR2 is SNEGSKA (reference sequence). With 0 bases removed from V and 6 bases from J, the gap between germline ends came to 5 bases. Sequencing was performed on unsorted PBMC DNA using ten immunoSEQ deep assay plates. Measured with immunoSEQ multiplex PCR; TCRdb has only the in-frame clones, and not every one. The profile shows about 470,000 clones, roughly 80% of them singletons. Donors, healthy HIV-negative adults, lacked recent acute infections or vaccinations. Genomic DNA for unsorted samples, which was extracted with the QIAamp DNA Blood Mini kit, came from around 86 million PBMCs.

Source material: PBMCs. The chain links TRBV20-1 to TRBJ2-5; D is undetermined. This clonotype was sampled from a woman between 40 and 50 years old in good health. Some clones in this sample may be carry-over from other donors' samples. The CDR3 protein is CSARDRQTQYF. The CDR3 bases are TGCAGTGCTAGAGATCGGCAGACCCAGTACTTC.